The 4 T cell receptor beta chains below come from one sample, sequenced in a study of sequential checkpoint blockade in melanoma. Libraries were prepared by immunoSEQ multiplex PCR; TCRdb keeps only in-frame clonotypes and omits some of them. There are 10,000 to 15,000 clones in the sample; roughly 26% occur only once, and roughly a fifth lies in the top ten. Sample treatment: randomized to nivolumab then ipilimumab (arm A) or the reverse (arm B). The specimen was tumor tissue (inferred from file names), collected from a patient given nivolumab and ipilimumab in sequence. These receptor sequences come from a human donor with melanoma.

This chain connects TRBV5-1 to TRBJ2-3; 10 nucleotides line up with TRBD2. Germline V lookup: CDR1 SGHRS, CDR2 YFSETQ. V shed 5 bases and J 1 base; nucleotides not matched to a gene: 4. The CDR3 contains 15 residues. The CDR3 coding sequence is TGCGCCAGCAGGACCGGGACTAGCGGCACAGATACGCAGTATTTT. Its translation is CASRTGTSGTDTQYF.

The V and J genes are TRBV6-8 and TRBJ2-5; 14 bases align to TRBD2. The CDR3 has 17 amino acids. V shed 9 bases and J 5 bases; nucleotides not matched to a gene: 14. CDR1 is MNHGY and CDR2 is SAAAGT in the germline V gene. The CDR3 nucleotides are TGTGCCAGTGGGCTTTGGACTAGCGGGGGGAGCAAGGAGACCCAGTACTTC. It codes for CASGLWTSGGSKETQYF.

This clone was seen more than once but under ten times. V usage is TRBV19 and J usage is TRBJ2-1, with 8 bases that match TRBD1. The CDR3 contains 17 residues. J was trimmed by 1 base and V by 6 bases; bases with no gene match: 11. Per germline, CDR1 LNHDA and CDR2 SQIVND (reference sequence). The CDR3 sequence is CASSQLHTGGSYNEQFF. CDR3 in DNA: TGTGCCAGTAGCCAACTCCATACAGGGGGATCCTACAATGAGCAGTTCTTC.

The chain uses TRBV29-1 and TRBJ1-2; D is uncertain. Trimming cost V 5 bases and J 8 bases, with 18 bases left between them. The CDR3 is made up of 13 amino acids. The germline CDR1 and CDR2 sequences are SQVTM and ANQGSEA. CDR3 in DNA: TGCAGCGTTCGGGAGCCGAGCGCCAAAGGCTACACCTTC. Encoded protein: CSVREPSAKGYTF.